A single T cell receptor (beta chain) is shown here with its context. These data belong to a study of cytomegalovirus exposure and HLA in healthy donors. PCR primers comprised 60 Vbeta and 13 Jbeta primers. Some clones are missing from TCRdb's copy, which holds only in-frame ones; the method was immunoSEQ multiplex PCR. Of some 200,000 clones detected, 70% appear once; the ten largest clones hold 2.6%. Germline V gives CDR1 MDHEN, CDR2 SYDVKM. The CDR3 length is 12 residues. The V end lost 6 bases, the J end lost 10 bases, and 10 bases lay between the germline ends. This chain connects TRBV28 to TRBJ1-6, with no clear D. The receptor's source is a man in his forties in good health and CMV-seropositive. The sample comprised PBMCs. The CDR3 DNA sequence: TGTGCCAGCAGCCACGGGGAATCACCCCTCCACTTT. Amino acids: CASSHGESPLHF.